These 15 T cell receptor beta chains were sequenced from one sample in a study of shared clonotypes between healthy human individuals. Sequencing used immunoSEQ multiplex PCR; TCRdb keeps in-frame clones, though not all of them. The sample lists over a million clones, approximately 97% seen once, with roughly 1.2% in the top ten. Sequenced: naive CD4+ T cells sorted from blood. Subset described: CD45RA+ positively selected. All receptors come from a man aged 30 to 45 in good health.

CDR3 sequence: CASSQEATGEQYF. CDR3 nucleotide sequence: TGTGCCAGCAGCCAGGAAGCGACTGGCGAGCAGTACTTC. V usage is TRBV5-4 and J usage is TRBJ2-7, with D hard to call. Germline V CDR1 and CDR2: SGHNT, YYREEE (reference sequence). This CDR3 contains 13 residues. V was shortened by 4 bases and J by 6 bases, with 14 bases between the two germline ends.

This chain connects TRBV15 to TRBJ2-7; 8 bases map to TRBD2. CDR3 length: 17 residues. With 4 bases clipped from V and 3 bases from J, the junction kept 14 bases outside the gene matches. Germline assignment: CDR1 LNHNV and CDR2 YYDKDF (reference sequence). CDR3 residues: CATSTGGEGLRDYEQYF. CDR3 nucleotides: TGTGCCACCAGCACGGGGGGGGAAGGGTTGCGGGACTACGAGCAGTACTTC.

This chain connects TRBV7-2 to TRBJ2-1; D remains ambiguous. This CDR3 has 16 amino acids. V was shortened by 5 bases and J by 0 bases, with 14 bases between the two germline ends. Germline values: CDR1 SGHTA, CDR2 FQGNSA. CDR3 in DNA: TGTGCCAGCAGCGATTTGGGCGCGAGCTCCTACAATGAGCAGTTCTTC. Its translation is CASSDLGASSYNEQFF.

The chain is built from TRBV28 and TRBJ2-1; TRBD2 is a possible D gene (6 bases). This CDR3 has 13 amino acids. With 2 bases removed from V and 12 bases from J, the gap between germline ends came to 14 bases. From germline, CDR1 is MDHEN and CDR2 SYDVKM. Here the CDR3 DNA reads TGTGCCAGCAGTTTACCGGGACTTAAAGGGCAGTTCTTC. It translates to CASSLPGLKGQFF.

Concerning this clone itself: Within the sample, other DNA sequences also encode this same CDR3. V gene TRBV15 combines with J gene TRBJ2-1, with 14 positions matching TRBD2. This CDR3 is 15 amino acids long. V dropped 3 bases and J dropped 5; count of bases not matched to a gene: 0. The germline CDR1 and CDR2 sequences are LNHNV and YYDKDF (reference sequence). Written as DNA, the CDR3 is TGTGCCACCAGCAGGGGACTAGCGGGGGACAATGAGCAGTTCTTC. Its protein product is CATSRGLAGDNEQFF.

The chain combines TRBV5-1 with TRBJ2-7, with D perhaps matching TRBD2 (5 bases). V dropped 4 bases and J dropped 1 base, with 12 bases sitting between them. The germline CDR1 and CDR2 sequences are SGHRS and YFSETQ. The CDR3 has 14 residues. DNA for the CDR3: TGCGCCAGCAGCCCGAACGGGGATTCCTACGAGCAGTACTTC. Protein product: CASSPNGDSYEQYF. The full variable domain, completed using reference TRBV5-1 and TRBJ2-7, is KAGVTQTPRYLIKTRGQQVTLSCSPISGHRSVSWYQQTPGQGLQFLFEYFSETQRNKGNFPGRFSGRQFSNSRSEMNVSTLELGDSALYLCASSPNGDSYEQYFGPGTRLTVT.

The chain employs TRBV5-1 and TRBJ2-2, with D hard to call. Germline lookup yields CDR1 SGHRS and CDR2 YFSETQ. Deletions cut 1 base from V and 6 bases from J, with 19 bases between. The CDR3 sequence is 17 residues long. CDR3 nucleotides: TGCGCCAGCAGCTTGAGTCCGTTTCAGGTATCGCCCGGGGAGCTGTTTTTT. This translates into CASSLSPFQVSPGELFF.

The rearrangement joins TRBV28 to TRBJ2-7; perhaps D is TRBD1 or TRBD2 (5 bases each). The V and J ends lost 5 bases and 2 bases respectively, with 13 bases between them. The germline CDR1 and CDR2 sequences are MDHEN and SYDVKM. There are 14 residues in the CDR3. CDR3 bases: TGTGCCAGCAGTAACCCCGGGACGACCTACGAGCAGTACTTC. Its protein product is CASSNPGTTYEQYF.

In DNA, the CDR3 is TGTGCCAGCAGTGTAACAGGGAATCAGCCCCAGCATTTT. It is translated as CASSVTGNQPQHF. The rearrangement links TRBV28 to TRBJ1-5; possibly TRBD1 for D (6 bases). This CDR3 spans 13 amino acids. Germline lookup yields CDR1 MDHEN and CDR2 SYDVKM. V lost 5 bases, J lost 4 bases, and 9 bases lay in between.

The rearrangement links TRBV7-9 to TRBJ2-7, with D perhaps being TRBD1 or TRBD2 (5 bases each). The ends were cut back, 3 bases at V and 1 base at J, with 13 bases in the middle. The CDR3 has 15 residues. Germline loops: CDR1 SEHNR, CDR2 FQNEAQ (reference sequence). This CDR3 reads CASSFGTGGSYEQYF. As DNA, the CDR3 is TGTGCCAGCAGCTTCGGGACGGGTGGTTCCTACGAGCAGTACTTC.

The chain links TRBV10-3 to TRBJ2-3, with 10 nucleotides matching TRBD2. V lost 4 bases and J lost 5; bases outside the gene matches: 0. CDR3 length equals 13 residues. Germline V CDR1 and CDR2: ENHRY, SYGVKD. CDR3 DNA sequence: TGTGCCATCAGTGGACTAGCGGGAGATACGCAGTATTTT. This codes for CAISGLAGDTQYF.

The rearrangement links TRBV2 to TRBJ1-1; D might be TRBD1 (5 bases). The CDR3 length is 14 residues. The germline gives CDR1 SNHLY, CDR2 FYNNEI. V was clipped by 3 bases and J by 4 bases, with 12 bases between them. The CDR3 sequence is CASSEGGRVTEAFF. CDR3 in DNA: TGTGCCAGCAGTGAGGGGGGTAGGGTCACTGAAGCTTTCTTT.

V is TRBV7-8 and J is TRBJ1-5, with TRBD1 identical over 9 bases. J lost 1 base, V lost 3 bases, and 10 bases had no gene match. Germline V gene sequence: CDR1 SGHVS, CDR2 FQNEAQ. This CDR3 region has 18 residues. The CDR3 nucleotides read TGTGCCAGCAGCTTCCAGGGGTCTGGGACAGGGAGCAATCAGCCCCAGCATTTT. Residues: CASSFQGSGTGSNQPQHF.

This clone came up once. This chain uses TRBV29-1 with TRBJ2-7; 16 bases align to TRBD2. There are 17 residues in the CDR3. Trimming removed 5 bases from V and 1 base from J; junction bases left unmatched: 8. Germline CDR1 is SQVTM and CDR2 is ANQGSEA. In DNA, the CDR3 is TGCAGCGTTCGGGGACTAGCGGGAGGGCCTATTTCCTACGAGCAGTACTTC. Residues: CSVRGLAGGPISYEQYF.

This chain connects TRBV19 to TRBJ2-1; 14 bases agree with TRBD2. J lost 1 base, V lost 4 bases, and 3 bases had no gene match. CDR3 size: 17 residues. In germline, CDR1 is LNHDA, CDR2 SQIVND (reference sequence). Here the CDR3 reads CASSRTSGRSSYNEQFF. In DNA form, the CDR3 reads TGTGCCAGTAGTAGGACTAGCGGGAGGTCATCCTACAATGAGCAGTTCTTC. The full variable domain, completed using reference TRBV19 and TRBJ2-1, is DGGITQSPKYLFRKEGQNVTLSCEQNLNHDAMYWYRQDPGQGLRLIYYSQIVNDFQKGDIAEGYSVSREKKESFPLTVTSAQKNPTAFYLCASSRTSGRSSYNEQFFGPGTRLTVL.